This T cell receptor (beta chain) was observed in a study of OX40 agonist ivuxolimab in advanced cancers. Whole-study context: Patients were treated with ivuxolimab, an agonistic anti-OX40 (CD134) antibody. Hepatocellular carcinoma, melanoma, renal cell or head and neck cancer occurred in dose-escalation patients.

A word on this clone: What it recognizes is unknown.

General study findings and limits: Among expanded peripheral T cells, antigen specificity went undetermined.

Blood sampling took place at baseline, cycle 4 day 1, and cycle 7 day 1. Method: immunoSEQ multiplex PCR; TCRdb's copy keeps in-frame clones and lacks some. The table includes more than 15,000 clones, around nine tenths detected once. The CDR3 consists of 14 residues. Deletions cut 6 bases from V and 0 bases from J, with 11 bases between. From germline, CDR1 is SEHNR and CDR2 FQNEAQ (reference sequence). The TCR comes from an adult with an advanced solid tumor such as melanoma, head and neck, liver or kidney cancer. The starting material was CD4+ or CD8+ T cells sorted from blood, obtained in a trial of the OX40 agonist ivuxolimab. The chain joins TRBV7-9 to TRBJ1-1; weak D call: TRBD1 (5 bases). In DNA, the CDR3 is TGTGCCAGCAGGGACGGGGGATTGAACACTGAAGCTTTCTTT. It translates to CASRDGGLNTEAFF.